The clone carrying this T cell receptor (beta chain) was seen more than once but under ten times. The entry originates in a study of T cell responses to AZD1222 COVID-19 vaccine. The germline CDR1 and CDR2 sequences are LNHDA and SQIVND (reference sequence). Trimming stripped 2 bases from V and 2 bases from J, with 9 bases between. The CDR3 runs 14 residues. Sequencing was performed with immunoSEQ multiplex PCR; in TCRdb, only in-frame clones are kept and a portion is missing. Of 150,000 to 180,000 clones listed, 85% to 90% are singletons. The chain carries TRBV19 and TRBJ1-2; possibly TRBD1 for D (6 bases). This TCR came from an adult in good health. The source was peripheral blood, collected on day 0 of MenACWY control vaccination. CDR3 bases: TGTGCCAGTAGTATAAGGGGGGCGAACTATGGCTACACCTTC. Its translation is CASSIRGANYGYTF.